This T cell receptor (beta chain) was sequenced in a study of neoadjuvant anti-PD-1 for oral cavity cancer. Analysis of PBMCs was direct, with no culture step. The germline gives CDR1 SGHAT, CDR2 FQNNGV. The CDR3 extends over 16 amino acids. V lost 5 bases and J lost 2, with 18 bases in between. The protocol was immunoSEQ multiplex PCR, while the TCRdb copy is restricted to in-frame clones and leaves out a portion. Among some 66,000 clones listed, around 83% were seen once. This receptor was taken from a person between 40 and 85 years old with oral cavity squamous cell carcinoma. The chain links TRBV11-2 to TRBJ2-5; TRBD1 might be the D (6 bases). This material consisted of PBMCs, taken before nivolumab (anti-PD-1) treatment. Here the CDR3 reads CASSGWATGFQETQYF. The DNA of the CDR3 is TGTGCCAGCAGCGGGTGGGCTACAGGGTTTCAAGAGACCCAGTACTTC.